This T cell receptor beta chain is from a study of tumor and adjacent non-tumor tissue in lung cancer. This clonotype was recorded many times. This sample's RNA came from whole unsorted tissue. A modified ARM-PCR protocol with three rounds of nested PCR amplified TCRbeta. Each CDR3 protein gets one entry after TCRdb re-called the multiplex PCR reads with MiXCR. The sample holds about 75,000 distinct CDR3 sequences, under 80% seen once. J lost 0 bases, V lost 1 base, and 8 bases had no gene match. The CDR3 is made up of 19 amino acids. The germline V gene encodes CDR1 SGHDT and CDR2 YYEEEE. The source material was lung tumor tissue. The chain employs TRBV5-6 and TRBJ2-2; 11 bases match TRBD2. This TCR derives from a woman between 45 and 65 years old with non-small cell lung cancer. The CDR3 sequence is CASSLLLAGGPTNTGELFF. The CDR3 nucleotides read TGTGCCAGCAGCTTGTTGCTAGCGGGAGGACCAACGAACACCGGGGAGCTGTTTTTT.